The 17 T cell receptor beta chains below were found in one sample sequenced in a study of blood T cell repertoires in COVID-19. Data came from immunoSEQ multiplex PCR; TCRdb stores just in-frame clones and leaves some out. The profile shows approximately 170,000 clones, about 87% of them singletons. What was sequenced was peripheral blood. These receptors all stem from a man in his sixties with acute or convalescent COVID-19.

The chain uses TRBV11-3 and TRBJ1-4; perhaps TRBD1 as D (5 bases). Germline V lookup: CDR1 SGHNT, CDR2 YENEEA. This CDR3 has 14 amino acids. V lost 5 bases, J lost 8 bases, and 15 bases lay in between. The CDR3 loop is CASSPQRGEEKLFF. In nucleotides, the CDR3 is TGTGCCAGCAGCCCTCAGCGGGGGGAGGAAAAACTGTTTTTT.

The V call is TRBV4-1, the J call TRBJ2-4; tentative D call: TRBD2 (6 bases). CDR1 is MGHRA, CDR2 YSYEKL, per germline. The V and J ends lost 0 bases and 5 bases respectively, with 17 bases between them. The CDR3 runs 17 residues. The CDR3 DNA is TGCGCCAGCAGCCAAGATAACTTGGAGGGTTGGCAAAACATTCAGTACTTC. It specifies CASSQDNLEGWQNIQYF.

The chain employs TRBV5-6 and TRBJ2-5; D is perhaps TRBD2 (5 bases). Germline CDR1 reads SGHDT; CDR2 reads YYEEEE. V dropped 0 bases and J dropped 2 bases, with 14 bases sitting between them. This CDR3 spans 16 amino acids. CDR3 amino acids: CASSLAPTTGQETQYF. As DNA, the CDR3 is TGTGCCAGCAGCTTGGCCCCGACTACGGGACAAGAGACCCAGTACTTC.

The chain combines TRBV5-4 with TRBJ2-7; TRBD1 matches at 11 bases. Trimming cost V 3 bases and J 2 bases; bases outside gene matches: 4. The CDR3 is 15 residues long. Per germline, CDR1 SGHNT and CDR2 YYREEE (reference sequence). The CDR3 protein is CASSYRDRGTYEQYF. The CDR3 DNA is TGTGCCAGCAGCTATCGGGACAGGGGGACCTACGAGCAGTACTTC.

The J gene is TRBJ1-3, the V gene TRBV19, with TRBD1 matching over 8 bases. Germline V CDR1 and CDR2: LNHDA, SQIVND (reference sequence). Trimming removed 7 bases from V and 1 base from J; junction bases left unmatched: 3. The CDR3 loop spans 14 amino acids. CDR3 in amino acids: CASIGDRSGNTIYF. As DNA, the CDR3 is TGTGCCAGTATCGGGGACAGGTCTGGAAACACCATATATTTT.

This chain connects TRBV7-2 to TRBJ1-2; D gene uncertain. Looked up from germline, CDR1 is SGHTA and CDR2 is FQGNSA. The CDR3 has 13 amino acids. The V and J ends lost 3 bases and 8 bases respectively, with 13 bases between them. In DNA, the CDR3 is TGTGCCAGCAGCTTCGAGCGGGATAGGGGCTACACCTTC. Encoded protein: CASSFERDRGYTF.

V gene TRBV7-2 combines with J gene TRBJ1-2, with D perhaps matching TRBD1 (6 bases). Trimming cost V 1 base and J 4 bases, with 13 bases left between them. The CDR3 consists of 15 residues. Per the germline V gene, CDR1 is SGHTA and CDR2 is FQGNSA. CDR3 amino acids: CASSLVATGSYGYTF. CDR3 nucleotide sequence: TGTGCCAGCAGCTTAGTAGCGACAGGTTCCTATGGCTACACCTTC.

In this sample, this clone turned up a few times. The V and J genes are TRBV7-3 and TRBJ2-1; D gene uncertain. Trimming removed 3 bases at V and 4 bases at J, with 13 bases between. The CDR3 sequence is 15 residues long. Per germline, CDR1 SGHTA and CDR2 FQGTGA. The CDR3 sequence is CASSFGASEYNEQFF. The CDR3 nucleotides read TGTGCCAGCAGCTTCGGAGCCTCAGAGTACAATGAGCAGTTCTTC.

The chain uses TRBV29-1 and TRBJ2-3, with TRBD2 matching 11 bases. CDR3 length equals 15 residues. The germline V gene encodes CDR1 SQVTM and CDR2 ANQGSEA. V gave up 2 bases and J gave up 3 bases; unmatched junction bases: 4. CDR3 sequence (DNA): TGCAGCGTTGAAAATTTAGCGGGGGGGACAGATACGCAGTATTTT. Amino acid sequence: CSVENLAGGTDTQYF.

The chain has TRBV21-1 and TRBJ2-7; TRBD1 is the table's D call, not checked against the DNA. TRBV21-1 is a listed pseudogene. The CDR3 length is 13 residues. The CDR3 DNA sequence: TGTGCCAGCGGCAGACAGGGATGGTCCGAGCAGTACGTC. Translated, it gives CASGRQGWSEQYV.

The chain has TRBV5-1 and TRBJ2-7, with 7 bases that match TRBD2. There are 14 residues in the CDR3. Germline values: CDR1 SGHRS, CDR2 YFSETQ. V dropped 0 bases and J dropped 2; count of bases not matched to a gene: 2. CDR3 residues: CASSLEGLTYEQYF. In nucleotides, the CDR3 is TGCGCCAGCAGCTTGGAGGGACTAACCTACGAGCAGTACTTC.

This sequence joins TRBV7-9 and TRBJ2-1; 14 bases align to TRBD2. Germline CDR1 and CDR2: SEHNR and FQNEAQ (reference sequence). J lost 1 base, V lost 6 bases, and 5 bases had no gene match. This CDR3 has 17 amino acids. The chain's CDR3 is CASRGLAGADSYNEQFF. The CDR3 DNA follows: TGTGCCAGCAGGGGACTAGCGGGAGCCGATTCCTACAATGAGCAGTTCTTC.

The gene calls are TRBV18 and TRBJ1-3; D remains unclear. V lost 5 bases to trimming and J lost 0 bases, with 11 bases between them. This CDR3 region has 15 residues. Germline CDR1 reads KGHSH; CDR2 reads LQKENI. The CDR3 DNA is TGTGCCAGCTCAGCGCTCGCGGCCTCTGGAAACACCATATATTTT. It specifies CASSALAASGNTIYF.

This rearrangement joins TRBV27 to TRBJ2-7; TRBD1 matches 11 bases. The V gene end was trimmed by 10 bases and the J gene end by 7 bases; junction bases not matched to a gene: 9. CDR1 and CDR2 from the germline V gene are MNHEY and SMNVEV (reference sequence). This CDR3 contains 13 residues. CDR3 region: CATGGQGAGEQYF. CDR3 coding DNA: TGTGCCACCGGCGGACAGGGGGCGGGGGAGCAGTACTTC.

The chain uses TRBV18 and TRBJ1-3, with 10 bases identical to TRBD1. Germline values: CDR1 KGHSH, CDR2 LQKENI. The trim removed 4 bases at V and 7 bases at J, leaving 7 bases unmatched. CDR3 length equals 15 residues. The CDR3 spells CASSREPGQGNTIYF. As DNA, the CDR3 is TGTGCCAGCTCACGCGAACCGGGACAGGGGAACACCATATATTTT.

The gene calls are TRBV9 and TRBJ1-1; D is unclear. Germline V gene data show CDR1 as SGDLS and CDR2 as YYNGEE. The CDR3 runs 13 residues. V lost 3 bases and J 2 bases, leaving 8 bases between the germline ends. The CDR3 bases are TGTGCCAGCAGCGGCGGGTATAACACTGAAGCTTTCTTT. It is translated as CASSGGYNTEAFF.

In DNA form, the CDR3 reads TGTGCCAGCAGCTTCGAAAGAGCTAATTCACCCCTCCACTTT. This sequence encodes CASSFERANSPLHF. The chain is built from TRBV7-2 and TRBJ1-6, with no clear D. The CDR3 is made up of 14 amino acids. Between the trimmed V and J ends, which lost 3 bases and 6 bases, there was a span of 9 bases. Germline-derived CDR1 and CDR2 are SGHTA and FQGNSA. Full variable domain (outside the CDR3, taken from reference TRBV7-2 and TRBJ1-6): GAGVSQSPSNKVTEKGKDVELRCDPISGHTALYWYRQSLGQGLEFLIYFQGNSAPDKSGLPSDRFSAERTGGSVSTLTIQRTQQEDSAVYLCASSFERANSPLHFGNGTRLTVT.